Following are 28 T cell receptor beta chains from one sample sequenced in a study of cytomegalovirus exposure and HLA in healthy donors. PCR primers comprised 60 Vbeta and 13 Jbeta primers. Some clones are missing from TCRdb's copy, which holds only in-frame ones; the method was immunoSEQ multiplex PCR. Found here are 75,000 to 80,000 clones, just under 80% of them singletons; the top ten hold 7.5% to 10%. Material: PBMCs. The receptors originated from a woman in her thirties or forties in good health and CMV-seropositive.

The rearrangement links TRBV18 to TRBJ2-2; TRBD2 matches 11 bases. This CDR3 contains 14 residues. Germline CDR1 KGHSH, CDR2 LQKENI. J lost 1 base, V lost 8 bases, and 0 bases had no gene match. CDR3 region: CASTSGGNTGELFF. The CDR3 coding sequence is TGTGCCAGCACTAGCGGGGGGAACACCGGGGAGCTGTTTTTT. The full variable domain, with the rest looked up from reference TRBV18 and TRBJ2-2, is NAGVMQNPRHLVRRRGQEARLRCSPMKGHSHVYWYRQLPEEGLKFMVYLQKENIIDESGMPKERFSAEFPKEGPSILRIQQVVRGDSAAYFCASTSGGNTGELFFGEGSRLTVL.

CDR3 loop: CASSQGYKTTGEKLFF. The CDR3 bases are TGCGCCAGCAGCCAAGGATATAAAACGACAGGGGAAAAACTGTTTTTT. The chain carries TRBV4-1 and TRBJ1-4; 7 bases agree with TRBD1. Germline V gene sequence: CDR1 MGHRA, CDR2 YSYEKL. J lost 8 bases, V lost 1 base, and 10 bases had no gene match. The CDR3 is made up of 16 amino acids.

The CDR3 spells CASSLGEAADGYTF. The CDR3 region has the DNA TGTGCCAGCAGCTTAGGGGAAGCGGCAGATGGCTACACCTTC. This sequence joins TRBV7-8 and TRBJ1-2; D unresolved. V was pared by 1 base and J by 6 bases, with 12 bases between. From germline, CDR1 is SGHVS and CDR2 FQNEAQ. CDR3 length: 14 amino acids.

The rearrangement joins TRBV5-4 to TRBJ1-1; 11 positions match TRBD1. From germline, CDR1 is SGHNT and CDR2 YYREEE (reference sequence). This CDR3 is 16 amino acids long. V gave up 4 bases and J gave up 1 base; unmatched junction bases: 6. The CDR3 DNA reads as TGTGCCAGCAGCCCTGGACAGGGGGCACGGAACACTGAAGCTTTCTTT. Translation: CASSPGQGARNTEAFF.

The rearrangement uses TRBV5-6 and TRBJ1-5, with 9 bases fitting TRBD1. Trimming took 4 bases from V and 4 from J; bases not matched to a gene: 9. Germline CDR1 is SGHDT and CDR2 is YYEEEE. The CDR3 extends over 16 amino acids. The CDR3: CASSRSQGAVNQPQHF. For the CDR3, the DNA is TGTGCCAGCAGCCGTTCACAGGGGGCCGTAAATCAGCCCCAGCATTTT.

The chain combines TRBV28 with TRBJ1-4, with 10 nucleotides matching TRBD1. The germline gives CDR1 MDHEN, CDR2 SYDVKM. Trimming at V came to 8 bases and at J to 8 bases, leaving 2 bases not matched to a gene. The CDR3 is 12 amino acids. This chain's CDR3 is CASRTGGEKLFF. The CDR3, as DNA: TGTGCCAGCCGGACAGGGGGAGAAAAACTGTTTTTT.

The chain employs TRBV4-1 and TRBJ2-1; 10 positions match TRBD2. The CDR3 runs 15 residues. V lost 3 bases, J lost 6 bases, and 5 bases stayed unmatched. CDR1 is MGHRA, CDR2 YSYEKL, per germline. In nucleotides, the CDR3 is TGCGCCAGCAGCCAGATGGGACTAGCGAGCAATGAGCAGTTCTTC. This sequence encodes CASSQMGLASNEQFF.

This clone was observed a few times. J is TRBJ2-3 and V is TRBV23-1, with 11 bases fitting TRBD2. TRBV23-1 belongs to the ORF category, with a function that is uncertain. The CDR3 loop spans 15 amino acids. V dropped 0 bases and J dropped 4; count of bases not matched to a gene: 0. CDR3 in amino acids: CASSQSSGGADTQYF. The CDR3 nucleotides read TGCGCCAGCAGTCAATCTAGCGGGGGGGCAGATACGCAGTATTTT.

The chain recombines TRBV4-3 with TRBJ2-6, with D possibly being TRBD2 (6 bases). The CDR3 extends over 15 amino acids. Trimming stripped 5 bases from V and 3 bases from J, with 11 bases between. CDR1 and CDR2 (germline): LGHNA, YSLEER. CDR3 region: CASSYRGLGANVLTF. CDR3 coding DNA: TGCGCCAGCAGCTACCGGGGACTTGGGGCCAACGTCCTGACTTTC.

V gene TRBV28 combines with J gene TRBJ1-5; D remains ambiguous. V gave up 3 bases and J gave up 6 bases, with 6 bases separating them. CDR1 and CDR2 (germline): MDHEN, SYDVKM. The CDR3 contains 12 residues. CDR3 sequence: CASSFKPQPQHF. The CDR3 coding sequence is TGTGCCAGCAGTTTTAAGCCTCAGCCCCAGCATTTT.

This chain connects TRBV7-2 to TRBJ2-3; a possible D gene is TRBD2 (6 bases). The germline V gene encodes CDR1 SGHTA and CDR2 FQGNSA. V was cut by 2 bases and J by 2 bases, with 11 bases left in between. The CDR3 has 15 residues. The DNA of the CDR3 is TGTGCCAGCAGCTTAACGTCGGGGGACACAGATACGCAGTATTTT. Translating it yields CASSLTSGDTDTQYF.

The J gene is TRBJ2-7, the V gene TRBV19; perhaps TRBD1 as D (6 bases). Trimming left V 1 base short and J 0 bases short, with 10 bases between. CDR1 is LNHDA and CDR2 is SQIVND in the germline V gene (reference sequence). CDR3 length: 15 residues. The CDR3 sequence is CASSIGQVDSYEQYF. Written as DNA, the CDR3 is TGTGCCAGTAGTATAGGACAGGTAGACTCCTACGAGCAGTACTTC.

The rearrangement uses TRBV27 and TRBJ1-2; D is perhaps TRBD1 (5 bases). The CDR3 consists of 13 residues. V gave up 2 bases and J gave up 7 bases, with 11 bases separating them. CDR1 is MNHEY, CDR2 SMNVEV, per germline (reference sequence). CDR3 sequence (DNA): TGTGCCAGCAGTTTAGGTCAGCAGGGTGGCTACACCTTC. Residues: CASSLGQQGGYTF.

The chain recombines TRBV7-9 with TRBJ1-3; possible D gene TRBD1, 5 bases. The CDR3 extends over 15 amino acids. Germline CDR1 is SEHNR and CDR2 is FQNEAQ (reference sequence). V gave up 0 bases and J gave up 2 bases, with 8 bases separating them. CDR3 in amino acids: CASSLAGEAGNTIYF. The CDR3 region has the DNA TGTGCCAGCAGCTTAGCGGGGGAGGCTGGAAACACCATATATTTT.

The chain uses TRBV7-9 and TRBJ2-7; 8 bases match TRBD1. Unmatched junction bases numbered 4, after V lost 6 bases and J lost 0 bases. This CDR3 region has 14 residues. Germline-derived CDR1 and CDR2 are SEHNR and FQNEAQ (reference sequence). CDR3 in DNA: TGTGCCAGCAGTTGGGACAGGAGCTCCTACGAGCAGTACTTC. It specifies CASSWDRSSYEQYF.

This chain uses TRBV2 with TRBJ2-5; TRBD2 aligns across 11 bases. The CDR3 is 15 amino acids. V dropped 6 bases and J dropped 5; count of bases not matched to a gene: 8. Germline CDR1 SNHLY, CDR2 FYNNEI. CDR3 nucleotides: TGTGCCAGCAGCGCACTAGCGGGGGTTGGTGAGACCCAGTACTTC. This encodes CASSALAGVGETQYF. The variable domain in full, completed from reference TRBV2 and TRBJ2-5, reads EPEVTQTPSHQVTQMGQEVILRCVPISNHLYFYWYRQILGQKVEFLVSFYNNEISEKSEIFDDQFSVERPDGSNFTLKIRSTKLEDSAMYFCASSALAGVGETQYFGPGTRLLVL.

J is TRBJ2-1 and V is TRBV5-6, with 8 bases that match TRBD2. Germline V gene data show CDR1 as SGHDT and CDR2 as YYEEEE. Losses at the gene ends were 0 bases for V and 8 bases for J; bases not matched to a gene: 7. The CDR3 has 15 amino acids. The CDR3 loop is CASSLDGGASDEQFF. Here the CDR3 DNA reads TGTGCCAGCAGCTTGGACGGGGGGGCCTCGGATGAGCAGTTCTTC. The full variable domain, in which reference TRBV5-6 and TRBJ2-1 provide the parts outside the CDR3, is DAGVTQSPTHLIKTRGQQVTLRCSPKSGHDTVSWYQQALGQGPQFIFQYYEEEERQRGNFPDRFSGHQFPNYSSELNVNALLLGDSALYLCASSLDGGASDEQFFGPGTRLTVL.

The chain couples TRBV7-3 to TRBJ2-1; the match to TRBD1 covers 9 bases. The ends lost 2 bases at V and 10 bases at J; junction bases unmatched: 6. The CDR3 contains 14 residues. From germline, CDR1 is SGHTA and CDR2 FQGTGA. The CDR3 region has the DNA TGTGCCAGCAGCTTATGGGGACAGGGCGAAGAGCAGTTCTTC. Amino acid sequence: CASSLWGQGEEQFF.

This clone was picked up a small number of times. V gene TRBV6-5 combines with J gene TRBJ1-6, with D possibly TRBD1 on 5 matching bases. Germline CDR1 and CDR2: MNHEY and SVGAGI. V was cut by 5 bases and J by 9 bases, with 11 bases left in between. This CDR3 has 13 amino acids. The CDR3 loop is CASSKEGTSPLHF. The CDR3 bases are TGTGCCAGCAGTAAGGAGGGGACTTCACCCCTCCACTTT.

The V and J genes are TRBV28 and TRBJ1-5; 8 bases map to TRBD1. This CDR3 has 13 amino acids. Germline assignment: CDR1 MDHEN and CDR2 SYDVKM. Trimming took 8 bases from V and 0 from J; bases not matched to a gene: 0. CDR3 DNA sequence: TGTGCCAGCGACAGGGGTAGCAATCAGCCCCAGCATTTT. This encodes CASDRGSNQPQHF.

The chain employs TRBV28 and TRBJ2-7; 7 bases agree with TRBD1. Germline V gene data show CDR1 as MDHEN and CDR2 as SYDVKM. After removal of 6 bases from V and 2 bases from J, the junction contained 7 bases not matched to a gene. The CDR3 is 14 residues long. This chain's CDR3 is CASSASGTAYEQYF. In DNA form, the CDR3 reads TGTGCCAGCAGCGCCTCCGGGACAGCCTACGAGCAGTACTTC.

The rearrangement links TRBV18 to TRBJ2-3; a possible D gene is TRBD1 (7 bases). V lost 0 bases to trimming and J lost 4 bases, with 11 bases between them. The germline CDR1 and CDR2 sequences are KGHSH and LQKENI. The length of the CDR3 is 15 residues. The chain's CDR3 is CASSPPRGESDTQYF. The CDR3 nucleotides are TGTGCCAGCTCACCACCCAGGGGGGAATCAGATACGCAGTATTTT.

The genes are TRBV6-4 and TRBJ2-1; perhaps TRBD2 as D (5 bases). The CDR3 sequence is 14 residues long. Germline V gene lookup returns CDR1 MRHNA and CDR2 SNTAGT. Trimming cost V 2 bases and J 0 bases, with 5 bases left between them. CDR3 coding DNA: TGTGCCAGCAGTGACGGGAGCTCCTACAATGAGCAGTTCTTC. Protein: CASSDGSSYNEQFF.

The chain joins TRBV2 to TRBJ2-7; TRBD1 matches 10 bases. CDR3 size: 13 residues. J gave up 4 bases and V 9 bases, and 6 bases lay outside the gene matches. Germline V CDR1 and CDR2: SNHLY, FYNNEI. CDR3 sequence: CARSGTGVYEQYF. In DNA form, the CDR3 reads TGTGCCAGATCCGGGACAGGGGTATACGAGCAGTACTTC.

CDR3 nucleotides: TGTGCCAGCAGCCTTACCGGGACAGGAATGGGAAACACCATATATTTT. Translated, it gives CASSLTGTGMGNTIYF. This chain joins TRBV5-4 and TRBJ1-3, with 8 positions matching TRBD1. The ends lost 4 bases at V and 4 bases at J; junction bases unmatched: 10. Germline lookup yields CDR1 SGHNT and CDR2 YYREEE (reference sequence). The CDR3 contains 16 residues.

The genes are TRBV30 and TRBJ2-3, with D unresolved. CDR1 is GTSNPN and CDR2 is SVGIG in the germline V gene (reference sequence). Trimming removed 1 base from V and 6 bases from J, with 5 bases in between. The CDR3 runs 11 residues. Here the CDR3 DNA reads TGTGCCTGGAGTGCCCCGGATACGCAGTATTTT. It codes for CAWSAPDTQYF.

This chain uses TRBV7-6 with TRBJ1-2, with 8 bases fitting TRBD1. CDR1 SGHVS and CDR2 FNYEAQ come from the germline V gene. This CDR3 region has 15 residues. With 3 bases clipped from V and 4 bases from J, the junction kept 7 bases outside the gene matches. The CDR3 sequence is CASSFTRTGIYGYTF. The CDR3 coding sequence is TGTGCCAGCAGCTTCACCCGGACAGGGATCTATGGCTACACCTTC.

The chain joins TRBV19 to TRBJ1-1; tentative D call: TRBD1 (6 bases). The germline gives CDR1 LNHDA, CDR2 SQIVND (reference sequence). This CDR3 comprises 16 residues. V was trimmed by 7 bases and J by 3 bases, leaving 21 bases between them. CDR3 in amino acids: CASKYVGEGGHTEAFF. CDR3 nucleotide sequence: TGTGCCAGTAAATACGTCGGAGAGGGGGGGCACACTGAAGCTTTCTTT. Combining the CDR3 with reference TRBV19 and TRBJ1-1 gives the whole variable domain DGGITQSPKYLFRKEGQNVTLSCEQNLNHDAMYWYRQDPGQGLRLIYYSQIVNDFQKGDIAEGYSVSREKKESFPLTVTSAQKNPTAFYLCASKYVGEGGHTEAFFGQGTRLTVV.